This T cell receptor (beta chain) derives from a study of identical twins (dated by TCRdb to about 2016). With respect to the entire study: To test whether fetal clonotypes persist, this study deep-sequenced TCR alpha and beta repertoires from monozygotic twins, from unrelated adults of various ages, and from cord blood. To rule out contamination, replicate twin experiments were performed at different times with different library preparation protocols.

To prepare the library, 5' RACE was applied. The reads were generated on an Illumina HiSeq 2000. A universal primer binding site was added through template switching, and the final cDNA carried a unique molecular identifier so that TCR cDNA molecules could be counted accurately. Specific primers in the conserved constant-segment region were used to synthesize first-strand cDNA for the TCR alpha and beta chains. To control for contamination, every cDNA library was double barcoded, receiving both a SMART-Mk sample barcode and Illumina barcodes. TruSeq adapter sequences and Illumina sample barcodes were added in two successive PCR steps. The TCR alpha and beta cDNA libraries were sequenced on the Illumina HiSeq platform using custom primers. On the study's bioinformatics: Unique molecular identifiers were extracted from raw reads with MiGEC, and CDR3 positions were determined with MiXCR. For each individual, recombination models were inferred using an EM algorithm with the repgenHMM and IGoR tools. The analysis of shared clonotypes was done with the tcR package in R, with sharing normalized by the product of cloneset sizes. Out-of-frame nonproductive sequences were analyzed to study raw recombination free of thymic and clonal selection effects. In TCRdb, the public reads were trimmed at Q25 with fastp and aligned with MiXCR, with productive beta chains retained. CDR3 protein sequences are deduplicated, and each keeps its most common genes and DNA. Here the V and J calls rest on TCRdb's processing, not on the authors' analysis. Within this sample are about 470,000 distinct CDR3 sequences, with 20% to 25% of them counted one time only. Together, the top ten hold 2.5% to 3.5% of the sample.

This clonotype was found a few times. The antigen it binds to is not known. Base-call qualities are not available, and no considerably larger clone is one nucleotide away. Overall study outcomes, separate from this receptor: Conclusions relied on cross-sectional statistical analysis, since the same donors could not be followed over many years. In beta out-of-frame sequences, excess twin sharing was weaker, because having fewer shared sequences lowered the signal-to-noise ratio. Zero-insertion analyses could be partly confounded by invariant T cells such as MAIT and iNKT, though diverse VJ usage argued against such confounding for most clonotypes. Compared with coincidental sharing between unrelated individuals, out-of-frame TCR alpha sequences shared between twins showed an excess of sequences with low generation probability. Abundant cord blood beta clonotypes had fewer insertions, young adult naive repertoires showed a similar but weaker trend, and memory repertoires showed no such trend. In monozygotic twins, out-of-frame TCR alpha sharing was systematically underestimated by recombination models, although the models agreed with sharing between unrelated individuals.

The CDR3, from cysteine to phenylalanine, totals 10 residues. The CDR3 DNA has 30 bases and is translated from base 1. Relative to germline, V is 8 bases shorter and J is 2 bases shorter, with 3 bases between their ends. Looking up the germline V gene (reference sequence) yields CDR1 SEHNR and CDR2 FQNEAQ. All donors were healthy Caucasians. Three pairs of female monozygotic twins, all aged roughly 18 to 29 years, were included in the twin cohort. Positive isolation kits from Invitrogen were used to isolate the CD4+ and CD8+ T cell populations. This sample also belongs to another study, concerning T cells expressing NK-cell markers. As noted in the second study: In sorted CD3+CD56+NKG2C+, CD3+CD56+NKG2C- and CD3+CD56-NKG2C+ T-cell subsets from several donors, TCR beta-chain repertoires were profiled. Of the eight sequenced donors, seven were found to be HCMV-seropositive and one was found to be HCMV-seronegative. To restrict sorting to alphabetaTCR-expressing T cells, an anti-gammadeltaTCR antibody was added in several experiments. In several donors, the dominant CD3+CD56+NKG2C+ clonotypes were found to rank among the top 10 CD8+ clonotypes and to make up about 1.0-7.0% of CD8+ T cells. Those dominant clonotypes were again the most abundant among CD3+CD56-NKG2C+ cells in a handful of donors, at roughly 28.3-60.1%. Whether the expanded NKG2C-expressing T cell clones were specific for HCMV antigens remained unclear. The eight sequenced donors were randomly selected healthy volunteers, three men and five women. A commercial ELISA kit detecting HCMV-specific IgG in serum was used to determine HCMV serostatus. MIGEC was used to demultiplex reads and group reads by UMI, and MiTCR was used to assemble and quantify clonotypes. To exclude erroneous sequences, any TCR cDNA sequence not supported by at least two reads was discarded. Downstream repertoire analysis used the tcR package, and clonotypes were matched across fractions by CDR3 nucleotide sequence plus V segment. VDJmatch was used to annotate antigen specificity against VDJdb, with one amino acid substitution in CDR3 permitted.

Rearrangement joined TRBV7-9 to TRBJ1-1, with an unclear D gene assignment. Material: CD4+ T cells sorted from blood. This TCR was recovered from a woman under 30 in good health. The CDR3 sequence is CASANTEAFF. The DNA is as follows: TGTGCCAGCGCAAACACTGAAGCTTTCTTT.